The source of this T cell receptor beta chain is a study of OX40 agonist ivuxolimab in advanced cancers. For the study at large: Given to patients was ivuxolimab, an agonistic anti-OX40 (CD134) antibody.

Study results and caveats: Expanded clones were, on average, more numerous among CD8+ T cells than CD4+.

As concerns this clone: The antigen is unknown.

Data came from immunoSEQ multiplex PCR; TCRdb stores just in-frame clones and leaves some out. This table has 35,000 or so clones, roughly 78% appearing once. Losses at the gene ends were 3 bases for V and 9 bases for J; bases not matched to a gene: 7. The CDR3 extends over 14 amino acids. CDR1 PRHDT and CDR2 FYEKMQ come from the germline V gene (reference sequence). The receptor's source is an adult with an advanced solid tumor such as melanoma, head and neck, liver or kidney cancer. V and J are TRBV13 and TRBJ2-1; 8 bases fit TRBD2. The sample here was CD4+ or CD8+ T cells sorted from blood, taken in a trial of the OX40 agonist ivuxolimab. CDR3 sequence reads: CASSFKAGVTEQFF. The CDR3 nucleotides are TGTGCCAGCAGCTTTAAAGCGGGGGTAACTGAGCAGTTCTTC.